The following is a T cell receptor beta chain sequence with its context. Its antigen is unidentified. Other DNA sequences in this specimen translate into the identical CDR3. Use of 60 Vbeta and 13 Jbeta primers characterized the PCR. Assay: immunoSEQ multiplex PCR; the TCRdb copy retains only in-frame clones and omits some. The sample carries about 200,000 clones, about four fifths recorded once. This specimen comes from a study of cytomegalovirus exposure and HLA in healthy donors. Findings and caveats of the study: A list of roughly 160 TCR beta chains associated with cytomegalovirus was given.

Deletions cut 4 bases from V and 1 base from J, with 14 bases between. The CDR3 extends over 15 amino acids. From germline, CDR1 is SGDLS and CDR2 YYNGEE. The specimen was PBMCs. The chain links TRBV9 to TRBJ2-5, with a possible D match to TRBD2 (5 bases). The clonotype was recovered from a man aged 25 to 45 in good health and CMV-seronegative. As DNA, the CDR3 is TGTGCCAGCAGCCCCTTAGGTGGAGGCCAAGAGACCCAGTACTTC. Translated, it gives CASSPLGGGQETQYF.